This T cell receptor beta chain originates from a study of identical twins. Study conclusions and caveats: Conclusions relied on cross-sectional statistical analysis, not following the same donors. The study found excess low generation probability among twin-shared out-of-frame alpha sequences. For cord blood, abundant beta clonotypes had fewer insertions, unlike memory repertoires, which showed none. Twin sharing of out-of-frame TCR alpha was underestimated by models in monozygotic pairs.

From germline, CDR1 is SGHVS and CDR2 FQNEAQ. This CDR3 has 16 amino acids. Trimming at V came to 0 bases and at J to 3 bases, leaving 5 bases not matched to a gene. To note about this clonotype: As yet, its antigen is unknown.

TCRdb passed the 5' RACE reads through MiXCR, listing each CDR3 protein once. The data show 500,000 to 700,000 distinct CDR3 sequences, with roughly 7.1% seen just once and roughly 1.5% held by the top ten. The sample also formed part of further work on yellow fever vaccine responses in identical twins.

Source material: PBMCs. The J gene is TRBJ2-7, the V gene TRBV7-8; 10 nucleotides agree with TRBD2. The clonotype comes from a woman in her late teens or twenties in good health. For the CDR3, the DNA is TGTGCCAGCAGCTTAGCGAATAGCGGGAGGTACTACGAGCAGTACTTC. It is translated as CASSLANSGRYYEQYF.